This TCR beta chain came from a study of chemoradiotherapy in HPV16-positive cancers. On the study more broadly: Candidate HPV-specific clones and shared TCR motifs came from a couple of HPV16-positive patients.

General study points: Only two HPV16-positive patients supplied the functional HPV-specificity definition. Candidate HPV-specific clones and E7-related TCR motifs grew in tumor during treatment. Better recurrence-free survival went with HPV-responsive T-cell expansion in HPV16-positive patients.

This clone was picked up a small number of times. Its matching antigen is unknown. V lost 1 base to trimming and J lost 5 bases, with 5 bases between them. Germline V gene data show CDR1 as GTSNPN and CDR2 as SVGIG (reference sequence). CDR3 length: 11 residues. Data came from immunoSEQ multiplex PCR; TCRdb stores just in-frame clones and leaves some out. The sample gives thousands of clones, around 86% of which show up once; 2.4% is in the top ten. The material sequenced was tumor tissue, taken from a patient who underwent chemoradiotherapy. The receptor comes from a human donor with HPV-associated anogenital cancer. The chain is built from TRBV30 and TRBJ1-2; D is unclear. The CDR3 protein is CAWSEMYGYTF. In DNA, the CDR3 is TGTGCCTGGAGTGAAATGTATGGCTACACCTTC.